A single sample is the source of the 9 T cell receptor beta chains below, sequenced in a study of technical replicates of blood from a few donors. Repertoires were generated with immunoSEQ multiplex PCR, while TCRdb's copy carries only in-frame clones and drops some. This repertoire shows about 100,000 clones, over 90% found once; its top ten account for around 0.2%. The sample comprised T cells isolated from PBMCs. The receptors shown here come from a human donor in good health.

The J gene is TRBJ2-3, the V gene TRBV27, with 9 bases lining up with TRBD2. Per germline, CDR1 MNHEY and CDR2 SMNVEV (reference sequence). V dropped 0 bases and J dropped 5; count of bases not matched to a gene: 12. The CDR3 runs to 18 residues. The CDR3 protein is CASSLSVRSSGIGDTQYF. CDR3 in DNA: TGTGCCAGCAGTTTATCGGTGAGGTCTAGCGGGATTGGAGATACGCAGTATTTT.

This rearrangement joins TRBV5-1 to TRBJ1-1; a possible D gene is TRBD1 (5 bases). Germline loops: CDR1 SGHRS, CDR2 YFSETQ. Trimming shortened V by 0 bases and J by 6 bases, and 12 bases separated the two germline ends. The CDR3 contains 14 residues. CDR3 in amino acids: CASSLEGWGAEAFF. The CDR3 DNA sequence: TGCGCCAGCAGCTTGGAAGGGTGGGGCGCTGAAGCTTTCTTT.

This clone came up a few times. The V and J genes are TRBV4-1 and TRBJ1-5; 10 bases are a match to TRBD1. J gave up 0 bases and V 3 bases, and 2 bases lay outside the gene matches. The germline gives CDR1 MGHRA, CDR2 YSYEKL. This CDR3 spans 16 amino acids. CDR3 nucleotides: TGCGCCAGCAGCCAGACAGGGGGCTATAGCAATCAGCCCCAGCATTTT. Translating it yields CASSQTGGYSNQPQHF.

Notes on this clone: The same CDR3 arises from other DNA sequences in this sample as well. The chain combines TRBV6-5 with TRBJ2-7; D might be TRBD2 (5 bases). Trimming took 4 bases from V and 3 from J, leaving 13 bases between them. CDR1 and CDR2 from the germline V gene are MNHEY and SVGAGI. The CDR3 runs 14 residues. The CDR3 coding sequence is TGTGCCAGCAGTTTACTACCAGGAGGCTACGAGCAGTACTTC. Protein product: CASSLLPGGYEQYF.

This clone was counted a single time. This chain joins TRBV7-6 and TRBJ1-2, with D uncertain. The CDR3 covers 15 residues. V was clipped by 6 bases and J by 5 bases, with 19 bases between them. The germline CDR1 and CDR2 sequences are SGHVS and FNYEAQ. The chain's CDR3 is CASSLSFARGYGYTF. The CDR3 bases are TGTGCCAGCAGTCTTTCGTTCGCGAGAGGATATGGCTACACCTTC. Full variable domain (outside the CDR3, taken from reference TRBV7-6 and TRBJ1-2): GAGVSQSPRYKVTKRGQDVALRCDPISGHVSLYWYRQALGQGPEFLTYFNYEAQQDKSGLPNDRFSAERPEGSISTLTIQRTEQRDSAMYRCASSLSFARGYGYTFGSGTRLTVV.

J is TRBJ2-7 and V is TRBV5-1; TRBD1 matches at 8 bases. V shed 4 bases, J shed 5 bases, and the junction held 14 bases outside the gene matches. The CDR3 is 16 amino acids. Germline CDR1 reads SGHRS; CDR2 reads YFSETQ. CDR3 DNA sequence: TGCGCCAGCAGCCTCTACGGTAGGACAGGGTCGCACGAGCAGTACTTC. Its protein product is CASSLYGRTGSHEQYF.

This clone came up a few times. The chain combines TRBV6-5 with TRBJ1-2; 10 bases align to TRBD1. CDR3 length equals 11 residues. The V gene's germline CDR1 is MNHEY and CDR2 SVGAGI. The J segment lost 7 bases and the V segment lost 8 bases, leaving 1 base of the junction unmatched. CDR3 sequence reads: CASWTGGGYTF. The CDR3, as DNA: TGTGCCAGCTGGACAGGGGGTGGCTACACCTTC.

The CDR3 spells CASSALPGLAGGKSSYNEQFF. DNA of the CDR3: TGTGCCAGCAGCGCATTACCTGGACTAGCGGGGGGGAAGAGCTCCTACAATGAGCAGTTCTTC. The chain carries TRBV9 and TRBJ2-1, with TRBD2 matching over 15 bases. Germline V gene data show CDR1 as SGDLS and CDR2 as YYNGEE. V lost 3 bases and J lost 0; bases outside the gene matches: 13. The CDR3 totals 21 residues.

This chain connects TRBV9 to TRBJ2-3; TRBD2 aligns across 9 bases. J lost 2 bases, V lost 2 bases, and 9 bases had no gene match. The CDR3 totals 17 residues. Germline lookup yields CDR1 SGDLS and CDR2 YYNGEE. The CDR3 DNA sequence: TGTGCCAGCAGCGTGGGCGGGAGGGCCCCTTTCACAGATACGCAGTATTTT. The encoded protein is CASSVGGRAPFTDTQYF. The full variable domain, with the rest looked up from reference TRBV9 and TRBJ2-3, is DSGVTQTPKHLITATGQRVTLRCSPRSGDLSVYWYQQSLDQGLQFLIQYYNGEERAKGNILERFSAQQFPDLHSELNLSSLELGDSALYFCASSVGGRAPFTDTQYFGPGTRLTVL.